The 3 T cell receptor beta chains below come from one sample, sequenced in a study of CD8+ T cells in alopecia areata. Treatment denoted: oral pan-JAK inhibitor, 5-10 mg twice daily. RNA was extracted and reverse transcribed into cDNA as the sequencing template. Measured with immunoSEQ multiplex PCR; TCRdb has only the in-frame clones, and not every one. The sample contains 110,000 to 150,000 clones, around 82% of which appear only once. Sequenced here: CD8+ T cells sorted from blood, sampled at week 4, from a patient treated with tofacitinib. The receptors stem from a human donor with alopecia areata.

The CDR3 DNA reads as TGTGCCAGCAGCTTGGCCTGGGACACTGAAGCTTTCTTT. Protein: CASSLAWDTEAFF. The chain uses TRBV5-6 and TRBJ1-1; D call uncertain. The CDR3 is made up of 13 amino acids. Per the germline V gene, CDR1 is SGHDT and CDR2 is YYEEEE. Trimming shortened V by 0 bases and J by 3 bases, and 6 bases separated the two germline ends. The full variable domain, rest sourced from reference TRBV5-6 and TRBJ1-1, is DAGVTQSPTHLIKTRGQQVTLRCSPKSGHDTVSWYQQALGQGPQFIFQYYEEEERQRGNFPDRFSGHQFPNYSSELNVNALLLGDSALYLCASSLAWDTEAFFGQGTRLTVV.

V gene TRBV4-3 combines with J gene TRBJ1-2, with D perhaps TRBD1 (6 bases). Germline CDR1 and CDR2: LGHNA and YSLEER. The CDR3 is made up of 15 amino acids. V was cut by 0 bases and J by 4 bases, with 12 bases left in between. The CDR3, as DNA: TGCGCCAGCAGCCAAGATCGGACAGCTAGCTATGGCTACACCTTC. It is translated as CASSQDRTASYGYTF.

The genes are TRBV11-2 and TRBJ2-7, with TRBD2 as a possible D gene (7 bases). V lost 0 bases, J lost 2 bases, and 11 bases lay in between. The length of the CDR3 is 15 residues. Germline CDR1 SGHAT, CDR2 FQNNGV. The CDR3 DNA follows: TGTGCCAGCAGCTTAGACTCGGGGGGCCCCTACGAGCAGTACTTC. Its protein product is CASSLDSGGPYEQYF.